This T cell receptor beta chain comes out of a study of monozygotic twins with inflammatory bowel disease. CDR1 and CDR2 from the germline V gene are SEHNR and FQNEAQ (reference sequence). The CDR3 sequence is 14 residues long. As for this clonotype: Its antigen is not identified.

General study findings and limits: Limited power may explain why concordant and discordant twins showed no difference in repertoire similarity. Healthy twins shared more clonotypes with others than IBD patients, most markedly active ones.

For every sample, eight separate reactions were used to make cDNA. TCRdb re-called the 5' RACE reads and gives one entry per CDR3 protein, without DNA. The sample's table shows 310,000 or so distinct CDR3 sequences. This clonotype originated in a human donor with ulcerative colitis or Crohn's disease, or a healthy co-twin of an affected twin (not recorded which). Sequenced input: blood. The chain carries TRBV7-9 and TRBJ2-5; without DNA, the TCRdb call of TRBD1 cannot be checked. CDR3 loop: CASSSGRTQETQYF.